This T cell receptor (beta chain) was sequenced in a study of cytomegalovirus exposure and HLA in healthy donors. TCRdb's table, derived via immunoSEQ multiplex PCR, lists solely in-frame clones and lacks some. Of 250,000 or so clones in the sample, 87% were seen once. V shed 5 bases and J shed 0 bases, with 7 bases lying between them. CDR3 size: 13 residues. Per germline, CDR1 SGHAT and CDR2 FQNNGV. The rearrangement links TRBV11-2 to TRBJ1-2; maybe TRBD1 (6 bases). This TCR was sampled from a man aged 18 to 35 in good health and CMV-seronegative. Specimen: PBMCs. The CDR3 DNA reads TGTGCCAGCAGCCCAGGGGCTAACTATGGCTACACCTTC. Encoded protein: CASSPGANYGYTF.